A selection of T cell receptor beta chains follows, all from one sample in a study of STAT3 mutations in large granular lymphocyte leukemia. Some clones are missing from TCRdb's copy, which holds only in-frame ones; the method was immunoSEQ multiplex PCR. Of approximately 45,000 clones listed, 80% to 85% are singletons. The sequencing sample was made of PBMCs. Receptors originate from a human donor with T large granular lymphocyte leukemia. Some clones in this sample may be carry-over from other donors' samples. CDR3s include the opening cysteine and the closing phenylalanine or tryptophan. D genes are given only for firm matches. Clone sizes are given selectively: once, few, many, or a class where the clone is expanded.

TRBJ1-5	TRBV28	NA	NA	TGTGCCAGTGGAACAGGCAATCAGCCCCAGCATTTT	CASGTGNQPQHF
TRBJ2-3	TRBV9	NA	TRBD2	TGTGCCAGCAGCACGACGCGGGGGGCGGGGACAGATACGCAGTATTTT	CASSTTRGAGTDTQYF
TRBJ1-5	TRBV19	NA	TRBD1	TGTGCCAGTAGTACCGAGGACAGGGGCCGCAATCAGCCCCAGCATTTT	CASSTEDRGRNQPQHF
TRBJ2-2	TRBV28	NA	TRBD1	TGTGCCAGCAGTTCGGGACAGATCACCGGGGAGCTGTTTTTT	CASSSGQITGELFF
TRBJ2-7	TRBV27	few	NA	TGTGCCAGCAGTTTATGGGGGGGCAACGAGCAGTACTTC	CASSLWGGNEQYF
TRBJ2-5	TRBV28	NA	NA	TGTGCCAGCAGTTTAATAGAAGTTCAGGAGACCCAGTACTTC	CASSLIEVQETQYF
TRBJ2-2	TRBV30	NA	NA	TGTGCCTGTGGCCTGGGCAGCTTCACCGGGGAGCTGTTTTTT	CACGLGSFTGELFF
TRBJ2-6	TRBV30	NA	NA	TGTGCCTGGAGGGGCTCTGGGGCCAACGTCCTGACTTTC	CAWRGSGANVLTF
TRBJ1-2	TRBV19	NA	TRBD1	TGTGCCAGTAGCCTACAGGGGTTCGGGTATGGCTACACCTTC	CASSLQGFGYGYTF
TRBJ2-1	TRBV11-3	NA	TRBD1	TGTGCCAGCAGCTCCGGGACAGGGAATGAGCAGTTCTTC	CASSSGTGNEQFF
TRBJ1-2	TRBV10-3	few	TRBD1	TGTGCCATCAGTGGGACAGGGGGGACCTATGGCTACACCTTC	CAISGTGGTYGYTF
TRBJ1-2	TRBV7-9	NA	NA	TGTGCCAGCAGCTTATTGCAGGGTGGCTATGGCTACACCTTC	CASSLLQGGYGYTF
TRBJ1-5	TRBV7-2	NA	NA	TGTGCCAGCAGTCTTAGAGTGGTCGGACAGCCCCAGCATTTT	CASSLRVVGQPQHF
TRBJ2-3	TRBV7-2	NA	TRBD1	TGTGCCAGCAGCTTGGACAGGGACGCAGATACGCAGTATTTT	CASSLDRDADTQYF
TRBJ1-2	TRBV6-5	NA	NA	TGTGCCAGCAGTTACTCGGGCAGGAGGGGCTATGGCTACACCTTC	CASSYSGRRGYGYTF
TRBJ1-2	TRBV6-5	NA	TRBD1	TGTGCCAGCAGTTCGACAGGGTCGGACTATGGCTACACCTTC	CASSSTGSDYGYTF
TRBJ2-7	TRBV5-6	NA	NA	TGTGCCAGCAGCCAGGGGCGCACCTACGAGCAGTACTTC	CASSQGRTYEQYF
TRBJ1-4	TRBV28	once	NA	TGTGCCAGCAGTTGGGGGGGTTCTAATGAAAAACTGTTTTTT	CASSWGGSNEKLFF
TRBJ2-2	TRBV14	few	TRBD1	TGTGCCAGCAGCCCAGTGGGGGACAGGGTAACCGGGGAGCTGTTTTTT	CASSPVGDRVTGELFF
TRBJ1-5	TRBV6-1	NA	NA	TGTGCCAGCAGTAGACAGAATCAGCCCCAGCATTTT	CASSRQNQPQHF
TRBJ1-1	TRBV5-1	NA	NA	TGCGCCAGCAGCATGCCCGGTCAGCGGGCGTGGAACACTGAAGCTTTCTTT	CASSMPGQRAWNTEAFF
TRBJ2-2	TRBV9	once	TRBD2	TGTGCCAGCAGCTTACGGGGGGGCCTTGGAAACACCGGGGAGCTGTTTTTT	CASSLRGGLGNTGELFF
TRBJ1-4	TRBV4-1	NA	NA	TGCGCCAGCAGCCAAGATACAGGAGCAGCAACTAATGAAAAACTGTTTTTT	CASSQDTGAATNEKLFF
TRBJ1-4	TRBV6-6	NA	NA	TGTGCCAGCACCAGGGAAAAGGAAAAACTGTTTTTT	CASTREKEKLFF
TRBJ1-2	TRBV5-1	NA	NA	TGCGCCAGCAGCCGTGACAGTTATGGCTACACCTTC	CASSRDSYGYTF
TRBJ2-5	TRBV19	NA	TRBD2	TGTGCCAGTAGTCCACTGGCCGCGGGGGATAAAGAGACCCAGTACTTC	CASSPLAAGDKETQYF
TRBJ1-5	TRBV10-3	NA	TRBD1	TGTGCCATTGCTGGGGACAGGGGCAATCAGCCCCAGCATTTT	CAIAGDRGNQPQHF
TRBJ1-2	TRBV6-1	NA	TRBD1	TGTGCCAGCAGAGGGACAGGGAATAACTATGGCTACACCTTC	CASRGTGNNYGYTF
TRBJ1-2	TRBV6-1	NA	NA	TGTGCCCTCCGGGGTCGTTTCTATGGCTACACCTTC	CALRGRFYGYTF
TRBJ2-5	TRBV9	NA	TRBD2	TGTGCCAGCAGCGTTAGCGGGAGCCGCCAAGAGACCCAGTACTTC	CASSVSGSRQETQYF
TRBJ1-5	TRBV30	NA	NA	TGTGCCTGGAGAAATGTTGGGGGCCTCAATCAGCCCCAGCATTTT	CAWRNVGGLNQPQHF
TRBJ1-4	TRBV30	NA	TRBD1	TGTGCCTGGAAAAAGGGACAGGGGGATGAAAAACTGTTTTTT	CAWKKGQGDEKLFF
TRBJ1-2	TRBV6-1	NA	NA	TGTGCCAGCAGTGCAGGCGGAGGAGTTTTCTATGGCTACACCTTC	CASSAGGGVFYGYTF
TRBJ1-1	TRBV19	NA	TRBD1	TGTGCCAGTAGGATCCCCGGGGGACAGGGTGAAGCTTTCTTT	CASRIPGGQGEAFF
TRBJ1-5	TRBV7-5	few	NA	TGTGCCAGAAGAACCGGATTGGGGGAGACCAATCAGCCCCAGCATTTT	CARRTGLGETNQPQHF
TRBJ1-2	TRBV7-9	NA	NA	TGTGCCAGCAGCCCTACCTGGGATGGCTACACCTTC	CASSPTWDGYTF
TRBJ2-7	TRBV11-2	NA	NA	TGTGCCAGCAGCTTAGGTTTATGGGGCTACGAGCAGTACTTC	CASSLGLWGYEQYF
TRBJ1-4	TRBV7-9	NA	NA	TGTGCCAGCAGCGAAGGTGGGGCAGGGACTGAAAAACTGTTTTTT	CASSEGGAGTEKLFF
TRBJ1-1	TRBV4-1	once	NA	TGCGCCAGCAGCCAAGTTGGGACCCCTGGGAGCCCGAAGGGGACTGAAGCTTTCTTT	CASSQVGTPGSPKGTEAFF